This T cell receptor beta chain was identified during a study of T cell clonotyping in hematopoietic cell transplantation. The CDR3 extends over 15 amino acids. Unmatched junction bases numbered 7, after V lost 6 bases and J lost 4 bases. Germline values: CDR1 MNHEY, CDR2 SVGAGI. Samples: about 28 days before transplant, then days 30, 100 and 180 after. In this sample, this clone turned up a few times. What it recognizes is unknown. Regarding the study as a whole: After transplant, recipient diversity fell while pathologically expanded clonotypes grew through day 180.

Libraries were prepared by immunoSEQ multiplex PCR; TCRdb keeps only in-frame clonotypes and omits some of them. Of about 12,000 clones listed, just under 85% are singletons. Sequences were derived from PBMCs, sampled 100 days after allogeneic stem cell transplant. The rearrangement uses TRBV6-5 and TRBJ2-3, with 10 bases that match TRBD1. This clonotype was sampled from a female patient aged 40 to 50 who had an allogeneic stem cell transplant from a related donor, so T cells may come from the graft donor. Some clones in this sample may be carry-over from other donors' samples. CDR3 DNA: TGTGCCAGCAGGCGACCGGGACAGGGGTCAGATACGCAGTATTTT. Translated, it gives CASRRPGQGSDTQYF.